This entry features one T cell receptor (beta chain) sequence. Antigen unknown. Via MiXCR, TCRdb re-called the RT-PCR reads, giving one row per CDR3 protein. The sample contains about 190,000 distinct CDR3 sequences, roughly an eighth of which appear only once. The sample belongs to a study of response to subunit inactivated influenza vaccine. Whole-study results and caveats: Few additional T cells are recruited per seasonal influenza vaccination, authors suggested.

The sequenced sample was CD8+ T cells sorted from PBMCs, obtained around 5 days after vaccination. This receptor was identified in a man aged 45-65 years who received an inactivated influenza vaccine.

CDR3 in amino acids: CASSHSGGRLLIRELFF. In nucleotides, the CDR3 is TGTGCCAGCAGCCATAGCGGGGGGCGCCTCTTGATCCGGGAGCTGTTTTTT. The chain employs TRBV7-2 and TRBJ2-2, with TRBD2 matching 10 bases. There are 17 residues in the CDR3. The V gene's germline CDR1 is SGHTA and CDR2 FQGNSA. V was clipped by 5 bases and J by 9 bases; unmatched bases: 15.